This TCR beta chain comes out of a study of blood T cell repertoires in COVID-19. Study-wide background: The origin of the acute and convalescent COVID-19 samples was the United States, Italy and Spain. Sources were T cells, B-cell-depleted T cells, or PBMCs; the material itself was cDNA or gDNA.

V lost 2 bases to trimming and J lost 4 bases; unmatched junction nucleotides: 3. From germline, CDR1 is LGHNA and CDR2 YNFKEQ. The CDR3 has 16 residues. Per the authors' pipeline: Amplification from reference gene primers served as the basis for estimated nucleated cell counts. Generated by immunoSEQ multiplex PCR, the TCRdb table keeps only in-frame clones and is missing some. V and J calls plus clone size are reproduced from that table; the DNA served to infer D and trimming. Of about 120,000 clones in the sample, over 65% are singletons; the top ten hold about 3.7%. This chain uses TRBV4-2 with TRBJ2-2; TRBD1 matches at 11 bases. The source of this sequence is a woman older than 75 with acute or convalescent COVID-19. Specimen: peripheral blood. The CDR3 coding sequence is TGTGCCAGCAGCCAACCCGGGACAGGGGGCACCGGGGAGCTGTTTTTT. Its translation: CASSQPGTGGTGELFF.